The present T cell receptor (beta chain) was sequenced within a study of blood T cell repertoires in COVID-19. Study-level background: The United States, Italy and Spain supplied acute and convalescent COVID-19 samples. The cDNA or gDNA used as material had been derived from T cells, B-cell-depleted T cells, or PBMCs.

Original processing notes: Using reference gene primer amplification, nucleated cell counts were estimated. Produced via immunoSEQ multiplex PCR; TCRdb's table is partial and in-frame only. V, J and clone size reflect that table, while D and trimming were determined from the DNA. The top ten clones hold around 12% of a sample with some 200,000 clones, 82% of them seen once. Germline V gene data show CDR1 as SGHRS and CDR2 as YFSETQ. The CDR3 runs 13 residues. Trimming removed 7 bases at V and 5 bases at J, with 15 bases between. The J gene is TRBJ1-1, the V gene TRBV5-1; D may be TRBD1 (6 bases). The TCR comes from a woman between 40 and 55 years old with acute or convalescent COVID-19. The sample was peripheral blood. CDR3 in amino acids: CASGETGSTEAFF. CDR3 DNA: TGCGCCAGCGGAGAGACAGGAAGTACTGAAGCTTTCTTT.